One sample yielded the 17 T cell receptor beta chains listed below, sequenced in a study of T-cell reconstitution after alpha-beta-depleted transplantation in children. Preparation of the TCRbeta library involved a method that used unique molecular identifiers. Each CDR3 protein is one row after TCRdb ran MiXCR on the PCR reads. The profile shows about 610,000 distinct CDR3 sequences, about 10% of them singletons. Source: PBMCs from the stem cell graft donor, taken from the stem cell graft. The receptor source for this set is a human donor who donated a stem cell graft to a child with acute myeloid leukemia.

The chain is built from TRBV9 and TRBJ2-1; TRBD2 matches at 12 bases. The CDR3 extends over 15 amino acids. Germline lookup yields CDR1 SGDLS and CDR2 YYNGEE. The trim removed 7 bases at V and 8 bases at J, leaving 10 bases unmatched. CDR3 nucleotides: TGTGCCAGCGGACCAGGACTAGCGGGAATGTATGAGCAGTTCTTC. Amino acid sequence: CASGPGLAGMYEQFF.

In its sample, this clonotype was seen a few times. This rearrangement joins TRBV11-2 to TRBJ2-1; TRBD2 matches at 12 bases. Germline CDR1 is SGHAT and CDR2 is FQNNGV. This CDR3 spans 19 amino acids. The V gene end was trimmed by 5 bases and the J gene end by 3 bases; junction bases not matched to a gene: 14. The CDR3 is CASSDYPLLAGGLYNEQFF. The DNA for the CDR3 is TGTGCCAGCAGCGATTATCCACTACTAGCGGGAGGCCTCTACAATGAGCAGTTCTTC.

This clonotype showed up many times. This chain joins TRBV10-3 and TRBJ2-3, with D perhaps TRBD2 (6 bases). Trimming removed 10 bases from V and 3 bases from J, with 14 bases in between. The CDR3 spans 13 residues. Germline V gives CDR1 ENHRY, CDR2 SYGVKD. The CDR3 sequence is CATHDGTTDTQYF. CDR3 nucleotide sequence: TGTGCCACCCACGACGGGACTACAGATACGCAGTATTTT.

The V gene is TRBV7-9, the J gene TRBJ2-2, with no clear D. This CDR3 has 15 amino acids. Trimming removed 2 bases from V and 3 bases from J, with 10 bases in between. The germline V gene has CDR1 SEHNR and CDR2 FQNEAQ (reference sequence). CDR3: CASSLFLADTGELFF. For the CDR3, the DNA is TGTGCCAGCAGCTTATTTCTGGCCGACACCGGGGAGCTGTTTTTT. Variable domain in full (rest from reference TRBV7-9 and TRBJ2-2): DTGVSQNPRHKITKRGQNVTFRCDPISEHNRLYWYRQTLGQGPEFLTYFQNEAQLEKSRLLSDRFSAERPKGSFSTLEIQRTEQGDSAMYLCASSLFLADTGELFFGEGSRLTVL.

This clonotype was recorded many times. The chain couples TRBV25-1 to TRBJ2-1; 14 bases fit TRBD2. The ends lost 3 bases at V and 10 bases at J; junction bases unmatched: 8. The CDR3 extends over 16 amino acids. The germline gives CDR1 MGHDK, CDR2 SYGVNS. CDR3 sequence reads: CASSDLGLAGAAEQFF. CDR3 in DNA: TGTGCCAGCAGTGACCTGGGACTAGCGGGAGCAGCGGAGCAGTTCTTC.

There are a few counts of this clonotype. V is TRBV9 and J is TRBJ2-7; D remains unclear. CDR1 is SGDLS and CDR2 is YYNGEE in the germline V gene. Trimming removed 0 bases at V and 3 bases at J, with 13 bases between. This CDR3 spans 15 amino acids. CDR3 region: CASSVGPTNGYEQYF. In DNA, the CDR3 is TGTGCCAGCAGCGTAGGCCCGACAAATGGCTACGAGCAGTACTTC.

As DNA, the CDR3 is TGTGCCAGCAGCTTAATACAGGAGGGTGAGCAGTTCTTC. Translating it yields CASSLIQEGEQFF. The rearrangement links TRBV7-3 to TRBJ2-1, with D perhaps matching TRBD2 (6 bases). Trimming took off 1 base at V and 9 bases at J, with 10 bases between the two ends. CDR1 and CDR2 from the germline V gene are SGHTA and FQGTGA. This CDR3 has 13 amino acids.

At least ten counts were recorded for this clonotype. CDR3 in amino acids: CASTLPGTDTQYF. The CDR3 DNA follows: TGTGCCAGCACCCTACCGGGCACAGATACGCAGTATTTT. The V call is TRBV12-3 or TRBV12-4, the J call TRBJ2-3; D unresolved. V lost 7 bases and J 1 base, leaving 9 bases between the germline ends. This CDR3 comprises 13 residues.

This clonotype was found a few times. The rearrangement uses TRBV5-6 and TRBJ2-1; 7 bases are a match to TRBD2. This CDR3 has 16 residues. With V trimmed by 4 bases and J by 1 base, 8 bases remained unmatched. Germline CDR1 and CDR2: SGHDT and YYEEEE. The CDR3 DNA reads TGTGCCAGCAGCGGATTAGTGGGGGGGTCCTACAATGAGCAGTTCTTC. It translates to CASSGLVGGSYNEQFF. Together with reference TRBV5-6 and TRBJ2-1, the CDR3 gives the full variable domain: DAGVTQSPTHLIKTRGQQVTLRCSPKSGHDTVSWYQQALGQGPQFIFQYYEEEERQRGNFPDRFSGHQFPNYSSELNVNALLLGDSALYLCASSGLVGGSYNEQFFGPGTRLTVL.

This clonotype was detected only a few times. This chain joins TRBV6-1 and TRBJ1-1; 7 bases fit TRBD1. The V gene end was trimmed by 5 bases and the J gene end by 0 bases; junction bases not matched to a gene: 15. The CDR3 is 18 amino acids. Germline V gives CDR1 MNHNS, CDR2 SASEGT. In DNA, the CDR3 is TGTGCCAGCAGTCCCATGGCAATGAACAGGGGCATGAACACTGAAGCTTTCTTT. As protein: CASSPMAMNRGMNTEAFF.

This clonotype occurred many times. J is TRBJ2-7 and V is TRBV6-2 or TRBV6-3; 8 bases match TRBD1. J gave up 4 bases and V 1 base, and 3 bases lay outside the gene matches. This CDR3 has 14 residues. CDR1 is MNHEY, CDR2 SVGEGT, per germline. The DNA for the CDR3 is TGTGCCAGCAGTTACTTGGGACAGGCTTACGAGCAGTACTTC. Protein: CASSYLGQAYEQYF.

In its sample, this clonotype was seen a few times. The chain carries TRBV30 and TRBJ2-4; weak D call: TRBD1 (7 bases). The CDR3 sequence is 14 residues long. V was pared by 1 base and J by 8 bases, with 15 bases between. Germline loops: CDR1 GTSNPN, CDR2 SVGIG (reference sequence). The CDR3 DNA reads as TGTGCCTGGAGTGGCGCCACCAGGGGGGACATTCAGTACTTC. Its protein is CAWSGATRGDIQYF.

This clonotype was detected many times. The rearrangement links TRBV18 to TRBJ2-5; D uncertain. The CDR3 is made up of 11 amino acids. Germline CDR1 KGHSH, CDR2 LQKENI. Deletions cut 8 bases from V and 5 bases from J, with 9 bases between. The CDR3 DNA follows: TGTGCCAGCAGCCCCGGGGAGACCCAGTACTTC. Translated: CASSPGETQYF.

The chain carries TRBV4-3 and TRBJ2-1; TRBD2 matches at 10 bases. The V and J ends lost 1 base and 6 bases, in that order; junction bases with no gene match: 3. Germline-derived CDR1 and CDR2 are LGHNA and YSLEER. The CDR3 is 15 residues long. CDR3 loop: CASSQGSGRGNEQFF. CDR3 coding DNA: TGCGCCAGCAGCCAAGGAAGCGGGAGGGGCAATGAGCAGTTCTTC.

This clonotype was seen only a few times. At one end the junction does not follow the germline gene, possibly because of a read error. The genes are TRBV7-7 and TRBJ2-5; D is unclear. The CDR3 length is 14 residues. Germline V gene data show CDR1 as SSHAT and CDR2 as FNYEAQ (reference sequence). Here the CDR3 DNA reads TGTGCTAGCAGCTTCTCCAGCCAGAGTAGGGACCAGTACTTC. Residues: CASSFSSQSRDQYF.

This clonotype occurred a few times. The V gene is TRBV29-1, the J gene TRBJ1-1; D is undetermined. V dropped 4 bases and J dropped 8 bases, with 26 bases sitting between them. Germline CDR1 reads SQVTM; CDR2 reads ANQGSEA. This CDR3 is built from 16 residues. The CDR3 DNA sequence: TGCAGCGTTGCGTCCGCTGCCGGGTCCCGAAGCGCGGAAGCTTTCTTT. Protein product: CSVASAAGSRSAEAFF.

The chain recombines TRBV19 with TRBJ2-7; TRBD2 aligns across 12 bases. The ends lost 5 bases at V and 7 bases at J; junction bases unmatched: 9. CDR3 length: 15 amino acids. The germline gives CDR1 LNHDA, CDR2 SQIVND (reference sequence). CDR3 residues: CASSVRLAGAGEQYF. The CDR3 region has the DNA TGTGCCAGTAGTGTCCGACTAGCGGGAGCGGGGGAGCAGTACTTC.